This passage covers 30 T cell receptor beta chains from one sample sequenced in a study of regulatory T cells. The PCR used 52 TRBV and 13 TRBJ primers. Profiled with immunoSEQ multiplex PCR; TCRdb holds only in-frame clones, not every one. Of about 18,000 clones in the sample, roughly 90% are singletons; the top ten hold approximately 30%. Sequencing was done on a sample of CD8+ T cells sorted from blood. These receptors all stem from a person aged 18 to 29 with CD3G deficiency.

The CDR3 spells CASSQSKGTAEAQYF. The CDR3 DNA follows: TGCGCCAGCAGCCAATCGAAGGGGACGGCCGAGGCCCAGTACTTC. The chain uses TRBV4-1 and TRBJ2-5; D may correspond to TRBD1 or TRBD2 (5 bases each). The germline CDR1 and CDR2 sequences are MGHRA and YSYEKL. The V end lost 2 bases, the J end lost 9 bases, and 19 bases lay between the germline ends. This CDR3 is built from 15 residues.

The V call is TRBV7-9, the J call TRBJ2-1, with 9 bases aligning to TRBD1. Unmatched junction bases numbered 4, after V lost 4 bases and J lost 3 bases. The CDR3 is 15 amino acids. The germline V gene encodes CDR1 SEHNR and CDR2 FQNEAQ (reference sequence). CDR3 sequence reads: CASSSQGADYNEQFF. The DNA of the CDR3 is TGTGCCAGCAGCTCACAGGGGGCAGACTACAATGAGCAGTTCTTC.

V and J are TRBV18 and TRBJ2-1, with a possible D match to TRBD1 (6 bases). Trimming took 0 bases from V and 3 from J, leaving 9 bases between them. In germline, CDR1 is KGHSH, CDR2 LQKENI. The CDR3 totals 15 residues. Here the CDR3 reads CASSPPWGLYNEQFF. CDR3 sequence (DNA): TGTGCCAGCTCACCACCGTGGGGGCTCTACAATGAGCAGTTCTTC. Full variable domain (remainder filled in from reference TRBV18 and TRBJ2-1): NAGVMQNPRHLVRRRGQEARLRCSPMKGHSHVYWYRQLPEEGLKFMVYLQKENIIDESGMPKERFSAEFPKEGPSILRIQQVVRGDSAAYFCASSPPWGLYNEQFFGPGTRLTVL.

The rearrangement uses TRBV7-2 and TRBJ2-2; the D is unclear. The CDR3 consists of 13 residues. Germline V gene data show CDR1 as SGHTA and CDR2 as FQGNSA. V gave up 1 base and J gave up 6 bases, with 6 bases separating them. The CDR3 DNA follows: TGTGCCAGCAGCTTAGTTGGTGCCGGGGAGCTGTTTTTT. Translation: CASSLVGAGELFF.

On this clone itself: The junction and the germline gene differ at one end; a read error may be behind it. The rearrangement joins TRBV5-4 to TRBJ1-2; D remains ambiguous. This CDR3 region has 13 residues. Germline CDR1 is SGHNT and CDR2 is YYREEE (reference sequence). The DNA of the CDR3 is TGCGCCAGCAGCCAAGACTCCCCCTATGGCTACACCTTC. Its translation: CASSQDSPYGYTF.

The gene calls are TRBV11-2 and TRBJ2-7; D perhaps matches TRBD1 (6 bases). CDR3 length: 19 amino acids. The V gene's germline CDR1 is SGHAT and CDR2 FQNNGV. Trimming shortened V by 5 bases and J by 9 bases, and 35 bases separated the two germline ends. DNA for the CDR3: TGTGCCAGCAGCCTCTCCCCGGGTACTGGACTTCAGGGGAAGAGGGGGCAGTACTTC. This codes for CASSLSPGTGLQGKRGQYF.

This chain uses TRBV7-9 with TRBJ1-1, with 7 bases fitting TRBD1. Germline V lookup: CDR1 SEHNR, CDR2 FQNEAQ (reference sequence). Losses at the gene ends were 0 bases for V and 5 bases for J; bases not matched to a gene: 3. The CDR3 totals 14 residues. This chain's CDR3 is CASSLAGGQTEAFF. In nucleotides, the CDR3 is TGTGCCAGCAGCTTAGCAGGGGGCCAGACTGAAGCTTTCTTT.

V gene TRBV19 combines with J gene TRBJ1-6; no clear D. Germline CDR1 LNHDA, CDR2 SQIVND (reference sequence). Between the trimmed V and J ends, which lost 10 bases and 0 bases, there was a span of 10 bases. This CDR3 is built from 14 residues. CDR3 residues: CAKGPSSYNSPLHF. CDR3 DNA sequence: TGTGCCAAAGGACCCAGCTCCTATAATTCACCCCTCCACTTT.

This clone was detected once. The chain carries TRBV4-3 and TRBJ2-7; D gene ambiguous. CDR3 length: 14 amino acids. Per germline, CDR1 LGHNA and CDR2 YSLEER. The V and J ends lost 0 bases and 1 base respectively, with 7 bases between them. The CDR3 reads CASSQDRQSYEQYF. The CDR3 DNA reads TGCGCCAGCAGCCAAGATAGGCAGTCCTACGAGCAGTACTTC.

The rearrangement links TRBV14 to TRBJ2-5; D is ambiguous. V gave up 1 base and J gave up 5 bases, with 5 bases separating them. The CDR3 covers 12 residues. Germline loops: CDR1 SGHDN, CDR2 FVKESK. The CDR3 nucleotides read TGTGCCAGCAGCCAAGGTCGTGAGACCCAGTACTTC. It codes for CASSQGRETQYF.

This chain joins TRBV2 and TRBJ2-2; perhaps D is TRBD1 or TRBD2 (6 bases each). Per germline, CDR1 SNHLY and CDR2 FYNNEI. The germline V and J ends were trimmed by 1 base and 6 bases, with 12 bases remaining between them. The CDR3 is made up of 15 amino acids. CDR3 region: CASSEEGGIAGELFF. The CDR3 coding sequence is TGTGCCAGCAGTGAAGAGGGGGGCATCGCCGGGGAGCTGTTTTTT.

The genes are TRBV2 and TRBJ2-1, with D unclear. The CDR3 runs 12 residues. V shed 2 bases and J shed 10 bases, with 9 bases lying between them. CDR1 is SNHLY, CDR2 FYNNEI, per germline. This chain's CDR3 is CASSEHPREQFF. The CDR3 bases are TGTGCCAGCAGTGAACACCCTAGGGAGCAGTTCTTC. Combining the CDR3 with reference TRBV2 and TRBJ2-1 gives the whole variable domain EPEVTQTPSHQVTQMGQEVILRCVPISNHLYFYWYRQILGQKVEFLVSFYNNEISEKSEIFDDQFSVERPDGSNFTLKIRSTKLEDSAMYFCASSEHPREQFFGPGTRLTVL.

The chain carries TRBV7-8 and TRBJ2-1; 8 bases are a match to TRBD2. The CDR3 extends over 16 amino acids. V shed 3 bases, J shed 5 bases, and the junction held 9 bases outside the gene matches. Germline V gene data show CDR1 as SGHVS and CDR2 as FQNEAQ. CDR3 sequence: CASSLPGLARNNEQFF. The CDR3 DNA sequence: TGTGCCAGCAGCTTGCCCGGACTAGCCCGTAACAATGAGCAGTTCTTC.

The genes are TRBV4-1 and TRBJ2-7, with 9 nucleotides matching TRBD1. The V gene end was trimmed by 4 bases and the J gene end by 5 bases; junction bases not matched to a gene: 15. CDR1 is MGHRA and CDR2 is YSYEKL in the germline V gene. The CDR3 is 17 residues long. CDR3 bases: TGCGCCAGCAGCCTCCATGAACCGGGACAGGGAAGACACGAGCAGTACTTC. Translation: CASSLHEPGQGRHEQYF.

The chain has TRBV19 and TRBJ1-5; D is undetermined. The CDR3 sequence is 17 residues long. The germline CDR1 and CDR2 sequences are LNHDA and SQIVND (reference sequence). V shed 1 base and J shed 6 bases, with 19 bases lying between them. The CDR3 sequence is CASSIAPETAPGQPQHF. The CDR3, as DNA: TGTGCCAGTAGTATAGCCCCAGAAACGGCCCCAGGTCAGCCCCAGCATTTT.

V is TRBV27 and J is TRBJ2-2; D possibly corresponds to TRBD2 (5 bases). V was shortened by 5 bases and J by 7 bases, with 11 bases between the two germline ends. The germline V gene encodes CDR1 MNHEY and CDR2 SMNVEV (reference sequence). CDR3 length: 13 amino acids. The CDR3 DNA sequence: TGTGCCAGCAGTCCGAGGGCGGACGGGGAGCTGTTTTTT. This sequence encodes CASSPRADGELFF.

This clone was counted only a few times. The chain uses TRBV28 and TRBJ2-6, with a tentative D call TRBD1 (5 bases). CDR3 length equals 15 residues. Trimming removed 2 bases at V and 1 base at J, with 6 bases between. Germline CDR1 reads MDHEN; CDR2 reads SYDVKM. The CDR3 region is CASSLAGSGANVLTF. CDR3 nucleotides: TGTGCCAGCAGTTTAGCAGGGTCTGGGGCCAACGTCCTGACTTTC.

The chain combines TRBV4-1 with TRBJ2-1, with 9 bases lining up with TRBD1. Trimming at V came to 1 base and at J to 8 bases, leaving 3 bases not matched to a gene. CDR1 is MGHRA and CDR2 is YSYEKL in the germline V gene. This CDR3 comprises 14 residues. DNA for the CDR3: TGCGCCAGCAGCCAAGGGGACAGGGTTCATGAGCAGTTCTTC. This codes for CASSQGDRVHEQFF.

This clone was detected only a few times. The chain couples TRBV28 to TRBJ2-1; D gene uncertain. Germline V lookup: CDR1 MDHEN, CDR2 SYDVKM. The CDR3 extends over 12 amino acids. Trimming pared 3 bases from V and 6 bases from J, leaving 6 bases between. Here the CDR3 reads CASSFAGNEQFF. The CDR3 nucleotides are TGTGCCAGCAGTTTTGCCGGCAATGAGCAGTTCTTC.

This chain joins TRBV9 and TRBJ2-7; either TRBD1 or TRBD2 may fit D (5 bases each). CDR3 length equals 15 residues. The germline CDR1 and CDR2 sequences are SGDLS and YYNGEE. V lost 5 bases to trimming and J lost 0 bases, with 15 bases between them. The chain's CDR3 is CASSHGASTSYEQYF. Here the CDR3 DNA reads TGTGCCAGCAGTCACGGGGCTTCAACCTCCTACGAGCAGTACTTC.

V gene TRBV7-6 combines with J gene TRBJ2-2, with 8 bases fitting TRBD1. The CDR3 has 20 residues. V was clipped by 5 bases and J by 4 bases; unmatched bases: 21. Germline-derived CDR1 and CDR2 are SGHVS and FNYEAQ. The DNA for the CDR3 is TGTGCCAGCAGCCTAGGGATCATCTCCGGACAGGGCCCGGGCACCGGGGAGCTGTTTTTT. It is translated as CASSLGIISGQGPGTGELFF.

This clone was seen only a few times. The chain joins TRBV7-6 to TRBJ2-2, with unresolved D. Per the germline V gene, CDR1 is SGHVS and CDR2 is FNYEAQ. Trimming stripped 5 bases from V and 5 bases from J, with 3 bases between. The CDR3 contains 11 residues. The CDR3 is CASSRTGELFF. In DNA, the CDR3 is TGTGCCAGCAGCAGGACCGGGGAGCTGTTTTTT.

The gene calls are TRBV10-1 and TRBJ2-5; 11 nucleotides align to TRBD1. Judging by the DNA end, TRBJ2-7 fits better; the J call may be wrong. CDR1 is WNHNN, CDR2 SYGVQD, per germline (reference sequence). The CDR3 runs 14 residues. The CDR3 loop is CASSAGTGGYEQYF. CDR3 coding DNA: TGCGCCAGCAGCGCCGGGACAGGGGGCTACGAGCAGTACTTC.

V gene TRBV19 combines with J gene TRBJ1-1, with D unresolved. CDR3 length: 16 residues. Trimming stripped 0 bases from V and 1 base from J, with 12 bases between. From germline, CDR1 is LNHDA and CDR2 SQIVND (reference sequence). CDR3 residues: CASSIDLVRWNTEAFF. The CDR3, as DNA: TGTGCCAGTAGTATAGATCTGGTACGGTGGAACACTGAAGCTTTCTTT.

A note on this clone: Additional DNA sequences in this sample encode the identical CDR3. The genes are TRBV5-1 and TRBJ2-5, with 8 bases that match TRBD1. V lost 4 bases to trimming and J lost 1 base; unmatched junction nucleotides: 3. The V gene's germline CDR1 is SGHRS and CDR2 YFSETQ. This CDR3 has 14 amino acids. CDR3 in DNA: TGCGCCAGCAGCCCTGGACAGGGCCAAGAGACCCAGTACTTC. Amino acid sequence: CASSPGQGQETQYF.

The chain couples TRBV27 to TRBJ2-7; tentatively, D is TRBD2 (7 bases). The CDR3 sequence is 16 residues long. The germline gives CDR1 MNHEY, CDR2 SMNVEV (reference sequence). Trimming removed 6 bases from V and 2 bases from J, with 20 bases in between. The CDR3: CASSQKVRGAAYEQYF. The CDR3 coding sequence is TGTGCCAGCAGCCAAAAGGTACGGGGGGCGGCCTACGAGCAGTACTTC.

V and J are TRBV9 and TRBJ1-2; D is possibly TRBD1 (5 bases). Trimming took 4 bases from V and 2 from J, leaving 12 bases between them. Germline V gives CDR1 SGDLS, CDR2 YYNGEE. The CDR3 has 14 amino acids. CDR3 in amino acids: CASSPGATNYGYTF. CDR3 coding DNA: TGTGCCAGCAGCCCTGGGGCCACCAACTATGGCTACACCTTC.

The CDR3 DNA is TGTGCCAGCAGCGTAGCTGTGGGGACCACCGGGGAGCTGTTTTTT. Translated: CASSVAVGTTGELFF. V is TRBV9 and J is TRBJ2-2; D assignment may be TRBD1 or TRBD2 (5 bases each). From germline, CDR1 is SGDLS and CDR2 YYNGEE. Trimming removed 0 bases from V and 4 bases from J, with 10 bases in between. The CDR3 contains 15 residues.

This clone was seen more than once but under ten times. This chain connects TRBV27 to TRBJ2-1; the match to TRBD1 covers 8 bases. CDR1 is MNHEY and CDR2 is SMNVEV in the germline V gene (reference sequence). This CDR3 has 15 residues. Trimming removed 4 bases from V and 7 bases from J; junction bases left unmatched: 9. The CDR3 is CASSSADRGRNEQFF. Written as DNA, the CDR3 is TGTGCCAGCAGTTCAGCCGACAGGGGCAGGAATGAGCAGTTCTTC.

The chain links TRBV7-8 to TRBJ2-2; possible D gene TRBD1, 5 bases. V gave up 6 bases and J gave up 4 bases, with 12 bases separating them. The CDR3 runs to 14 residues. Germline-derived CDR1 and CDR2 are SGHVS and FQNEAQ. CDR3 DNA: TGTGCCAGCAGTTCAGGGCCGAGCACCGGGGAGCTGTTTTTT. Translated: CASSSGPSTGELFF.